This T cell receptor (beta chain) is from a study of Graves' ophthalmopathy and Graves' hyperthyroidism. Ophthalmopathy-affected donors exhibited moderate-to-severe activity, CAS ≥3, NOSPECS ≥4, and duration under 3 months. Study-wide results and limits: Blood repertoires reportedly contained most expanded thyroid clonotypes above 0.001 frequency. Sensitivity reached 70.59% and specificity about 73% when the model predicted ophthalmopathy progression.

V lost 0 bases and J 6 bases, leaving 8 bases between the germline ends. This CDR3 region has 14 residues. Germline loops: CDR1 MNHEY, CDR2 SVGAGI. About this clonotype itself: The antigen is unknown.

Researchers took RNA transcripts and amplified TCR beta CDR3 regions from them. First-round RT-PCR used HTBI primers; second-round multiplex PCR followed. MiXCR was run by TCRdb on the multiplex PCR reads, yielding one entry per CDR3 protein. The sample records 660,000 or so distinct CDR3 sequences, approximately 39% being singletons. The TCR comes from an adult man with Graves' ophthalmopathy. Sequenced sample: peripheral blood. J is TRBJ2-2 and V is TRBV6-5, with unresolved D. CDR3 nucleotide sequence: TGTGCCAGCAGTTACTCGATTTCGCCCGGGGAGCTGTTTTTT. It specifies CASSYSISPGELFF.